These 32 T cell receptor beta chains were sequenced from one sample in a study of early T cells in non-severe SARS-CoV-2 infection. TCRdb used MiXCR to reprocess the 5' RACE reads, holding one entry per CDR3 protein. The repertoire holds about 57,000 distinct CDR3 sequences, 10% seen once, with over 8.5% in the top ten. Input material: whole blood. Receptors were obtained from an adult who was a healthcare worker with PCR-confirmed SARS-CoV-2 infection or an uninfected control (not recorded which).

The sample holds a few counts of this clonotype. V is TRBV20-1 and J is TRBJ1-5, with 8 bases aligning to TRBD1. Losses at the gene ends were 6 bases for V and 0 bases for J; bases not matched to a gene: 4. The CDR3 runs to 14 residues. CDR1 is DFQATT and CDR2 is SNEGSKA in the germline V gene (reference sequence). This CDR3 is CSAQTGASNQPQHF. DNA of the CDR3: TGCAGTGCCCAGACAGGGGCTAGCAATCAGCCCCAGCATTTT.

This rearrangement joins TRBV6-1 to TRBJ2-7; D is undetermined. V gave up 2 bases and J gave up 3 bases, with 14 bases separating them. This CDR3 comprises 15 residues. Germline V gives CDR1 MNHNS, CDR2 SASEGT. The CDR3 sequence is CASSESVVIVYEQYF. As DNA, the CDR3 is TGTGCCAGCAGTGAATCGGTAGTAATTGTCTACGAGCAGTACTTC.

DNA of the CDR3: TGTGCCAGCAGCTCCCAGACGACACCGAACACCGGGGAGCTGTTTTTT. It specifies CASSSQTTPNTGELFF. This rearrangement joins TRBV7-9 to TRBJ2-2; D not certain. The V gene lost 4 bases and the J gene lost 0 bases, with 12 bases spanning the gap. Germline assignment: CDR1 SEHNR and CDR2 FQNEAQ (reference sequence). The CDR3 length is 16 residues.

This clonotype was recorded a few times. The V and J genes are TRBV7-8 and TRBJ1-5, with 7 bases that match TRBD1. The trim removed 3 bases at V and 2 bases at J, leaving 4 bases unmatched. CDR1 is SGHVS, CDR2 FQNEAQ, per germline. This CDR3 region has 15 residues. DNA of the CDR3: TGTGCCAGCAGCTTCCGACAGGGTGGCAATCAGCCCCAGCATTTT. It yields the protein CASSFRQGGNQPQHF. Full variable domain (outside the CDR3, taken from reference TRBV7-8 and TRBJ1-5): GAGVSQSPRYKVAKRGQDVALRCDPISGHVSLFWYQQALGQGPEFLTYFQNEAQLDKSGLPSDRFFAERPEGSVSTLKIQRTQQEDSAVYLCASSFRQGGNQPQHFGDGTRLSIL.

This clonotype has a count of ten or more. This rearrangement joins TRBV29-1 to TRBJ2-1, with 10 nucleotides matching TRBD1. This CDR3 contains 14 residues. V dropped 4 bases and J dropped 7; count of bases not matched to a gene: 7. CDR1 is SQVTM, CDR2 ANQGSEA, per germline. The CDR3 loop reads CSVGRGQGVNEQFF. DNA for the CDR3: TGCAGCGTTGGTAGAGGACAGGGGGTTAATGAGCAGTTCTTC.

The rearrangement links TRBV10-3 to TRBJ1-6; possible D gene TRBD1, 5 bases. The CDR3 runs 15 residues. V dropped 4 bases and J dropped 7 bases, with 14 bases sitting between them. Germline loops: CDR1 ENHRY, CDR2 SYGVKD. CDR3 DNA: TGTGCCATCAGTGTGCAGGGATCTGGGAATTCACCCCTCCACTTT. Protein sequence: CAISVQGSGNSPLHF.

This clonotype appeared many times. The V gene is TRBV24-1, the J gene TRBJ2-1, with 8 bases lining up with TRBD1. J was trimmed by 13 bases and V by 3 bases; bases with no gene match: 13. The CDR3 has 15 residues. The germline gives CDR1 KGHDR, CDR2 SFDVKD. CDR3 sequence reads: CATSDPQDREVGQFF. The CDR3 bases are TGTGCCACCAGTGATCCCCAGGACAGGGAGGTCGGTCAGTTCTTC.

This clonotype has ten or more counts. V usage is TRBV30 and J usage is TRBJ1-3, with 7 bases matching TRBD1. The junction had 11 bases not matched to a gene; V was cut back by 0 bases and J by 12 bases. Germline V gives CDR1 GTSNPN, CDR2 SVGIG (reference sequence). This CDR3 has 14 residues. The CDR3 reads CAWSVLGQGTVIYF. As DNA, the CDR3 is TGTGCCTGGAGTGTACTAGGTCAAGGGACAGTCATATATTTT.

This clonotype has at least ten counts. This sequence joins TRBV11-2 and TRBJ2-2, with 8 bases fitting TRBD1. This CDR3 comprises 15 residues. The J segment lost 4 bases and the V segment lost 5 bases, leaving 6 bases of the junction unmatched. CDR1 and CDR2 (germline): SGHAT, FQNNGV. The CDR3 here is CASSPQGGLTGELFF. The CDR3 DNA is TGTGCCAGCAGCCCACAGGGGGGTCTCACCGGGGAGCTGTTTTTT.

The table lists this clonotype with many counts. CDR3 amino acids: CATSDDYGELFF. CDR3 sequence (DNA): TGTGCCACCAGTGACGACTACGGGGAGCTGTTTTTT. The gene calls are TRBV24-1 and TRBJ2-2; D might be TRBD2 (5 bases). Per the germline V gene, CDR1 is KGHDR and CDR2 is SFDVKD. The CDR3 runs to 12 residues. V lost 4 bases and J lost 7, with 6 bases in between.

The chain is built from TRBV7-2 and TRBJ2-5; D remains ambiguous. CDR1 and CDR2 from the germline V gene are SGHTA and FQGNSA. The CDR3 has 11 amino acids. The ends were cut back, 1 base at V and 10 bases at J, with 7 bases in the middle. CDR3 residues: CASSLEGVQYF. The CDR3 DNA reads TGTGCCAGCAGCTTAGAAGGTGTCCAGTACTTC.

This clonotype has a count of ten or more. The genes are TRBV3-1 and TRBJ1-1; D is unclear. The V gene's germline CDR1 is LGHDT and CDR2 YNNKEL (reference sequence). V gave up 1 base and J gave up 5 bases, with 11 bases separating them. The CDR3 covers 14 residues. The CDR3 nucleotides read TGTGCCAGCAGCCAAGGGGAGGGTTGGACTGAAGCTTTCTTT. As protein: CASSQGEGWTEAFF.

This clonotype was picked up a small number of times. The genes are TRBV12-3 or TRBV12-4 and TRBJ2-1; 9 bases match TRBD2. V was clipped by 5 bases and J by 3 bases; unmatched bases: 5. The CDR3 runs to 15 residues. CDR3 loop: CASSISGSVYNEQFF. CDR3 DNA sequence: TGTGCCAGCAGTATTAGCGGGAGCGTCTACAATGAGCAGTTCTTC.

This clonotype was counted ten times or more. The rearrangement uses TRBV5-7 and TRBJ2-1, with 8 nucleotides matching TRBD1. TRBV5-7 is recorded as an ORF, its role being uncertain. The CDR3 contains 14 residues. Unmatched junction bases numbered 6, after V lost 4 bases and J lost 6 bases. CDR3 amino acids: CASSRTGLANEQFF. The CDR3 DNA reads as TGTGCCAGCAGCAGGACAGGGTTGGCCAATGAGCAGTTCTTC.

The chain uses TRBV27 and TRBJ2-7; 9 bases align to TRBD2. Looked up from germline, CDR1 is MNHEY and CDR2 is SMNVEV (reference sequence). The CDR3 has 15 residues. Losses at the gene ends were 6 bases for V and 5 bases for J; bases not matched to a gene: 11. In DNA, the CDR3 is TGTGCCAGCAGGCTATCTAGCGGGACCCCCCACGAGCAGTACTTC. Translating it yields CASRLSSGTPHEQYF.

This clonotype was counted many times. V is TRBV10-3 and J is TRBJ1-2, with a tentative D call TRBD1 (6 bases). The V gene's germline CDR1 is ENHRY and CDR2 SYGVKD. Trimming cost V 7 bases and J 4 bases, with 22 bases left between them. The CDR3 is 16 residues long. The CDR3 loop is CAINGWGGQSSYGYTF. The CDR3 coding sequence is TGTGCCATCAACGGTTGGGGCGGACAGTCCTCCTATGGCTACACCTTC.

This clonotype was seen at least ten times. V is TRBV19 and J is TRBJ1-5; D is unclear. The CDR3 loop spans 15 amino acids. Germline V lookup: CDR1 LNHDA, CDR2 SQIVND (reference sequence). The V gene lost 3 bases and the J gene lost 2 bases, with 11 bases spanning the gap. CDR3 in amino acids: CASSMALRGNQPQHF. The CDR3 region has the DNA TGTGCCAGTAGTATGGCCCTGAGGGGCAATCAGCCCCAGCATTTT.

The table lists this clonotype with many counts. The J gene is TRBJ1-5, the V gene TRBV5-1; D uncertain. CDR3 length: 11 amino acids. From germline, CDR1 is SGHRS and CDR2 YFSETQ. The V end was cut by 5 bases, the J end by 7 bases, with 7 bases between. The chain's CDR3 is CASRAQQPQHF. CDR3 nucleotides: TGCGCCAGCAGGGCCCAGCAGCCCCAGCATTTT. Supplemented by reference TRBV5-1 and TRBJ1-5, the full variable domain reads KAGVTQTPRYLIKTRGQQVTLSCSPISGHRSVSWYQQTPGQGLQFLFEYFSETQRNKGNFPGRFSGRQFSNSRSEMNVSTLELGDSALYLCASRAQQPQHFGDGTRLSIL.

This clonotype appeared many times. The chain employs TRBV5-1 and TRBJ2-1; 9 bases line up with TRBD1. Germline V gene lookup returns CDR1 SGHRS and CDR2 YFSETQ. Unmatched junction bases numbered 9, after V lost 1 base and J lost 7 bases. This CDR3 comprises 16 residues. CDR3 protein: CASSLSLVQGANEQFF. As DNA, the CDR3 is TGCGCCAGCAGCTTGTCACTCGTACAGGGGGCGAATGAGCAGTTCTTC.

The table lists this clonotype with a few counts. The chain recombines TRBV5-4 with TRBJ2-7; D may be TRBD1 or TRBD2 (5 bases each). The CDR3 is 14 amino acids. Germline V lookup: CDR1 SGHNT, CDR2 YYREEE (reference sequence). V lost 3 bases, J lost 5 bases, and 15 bases lay in between. The CDR3 is CASSSRDHLNEQYF. As DNA, the CDR3 is TGTGCCAGCAGCTCCCGGGACCACCTGAACGAGCAGTACTTC.

This clonotype was counted between two and nine times. V usage is TRBV11-2 and J usage is TRBJ2-1; 11 bases fit TRBD2. The CDR3 runs 17 residues. Germline V lookup: CDR1 SGHAT, CDR2 FQNNGV. Germline trimming cut 4 bases from V and 4 bases from J; bases unmatched to any gene: 9. The CDR3 loop is CASSYISGRALYNEQFF. In DNA form, the CDR3 reads TGTGCCAGCAGCTACATTAGCGGGAGGGCCTTGTACAATGAGCAGTTCTTC.

The chain employs TRBV11-2 and TRBJ2-7; 7 bases are shared with TRBD2. CDR3 size: 15 residues. Germline-derived CDR1 and CDR2 are SGHAT and FQNNGV. V trimming: 5 bases; J trimming: 4 bases; junction bases outside the gene matches: 11. CDR3 nucleotide sequence: TGTGCCAGCAGCCCAAGCCTCGCGGGAGTGTACGAGCAGTACTTC. It codes for CASSPSLAGVYEQYF.

This clonotype was observed a handful of times. The chain recombines TRBV12-3 or TRBV12-4 with TRBJ2-1; 9 bases match TRBD2. This CDR3 is 16 amino acids long. V was clipped by 5 bases and J by 6 bases; unmatched bases: 11. In DNA form, the CDR3 reads TGTGCCAGCAGTCCTACGCCGGGACTAGCACCCAATGAGCAGTTCTTC. Translating it yields CASSPTPGLAPNEQFF.

This clonotype was seen repeatedly, ten times or more. The V call is TRBV7-3, the J call TRBJ2-5, with D perhaps TRBD1 (6 bases). This CDR3 comprises 13 residues. Germline-derived CDR1 and CDR2 are SGHTA and FQGTGA. V lost 5 bases and J lost 5, with 12 bases in between. DNA of the CDR3: TGTGCCAGCAGCAAAGGGGGTAGCGAGACCCAGTACTTC. Protein: CASSKGGSETQYF.

The chain combines TRBV15 with TRBJ2-3; D call uncertain. The V gene's germline CDR1 is LNHNV and CDR2 YYDKDF (reference sequence). V shed 0 bases and J shed 4 bases, with 17 bases lying between them. The CDR3 sequence is 17 residues long. The CDR3 DNA is TGTGCCACCAGCAGAGATATTGGAATAGCTTCTGCAGATACGCAGTATTTT. Its protein product is CATSRDIGIASADTQYF.

The table lists this clonotype with many counts. This chain uses TRBV18 with TRBJ2-3; D is undetermined. V was shortened by 3 bases and J by 0 bases, with 7 bases between the two germline ends. The CDR3 runs 14 residues. CDR1 KGHSH and CDR2 LQKENI come from the germline V gene. CDR3 in DNA: TGTGCCAGCTCACCCAGCAGGAGCACAGATACGCAGTATTTT. It encodes CASSPSRSTDTQYF.

The chain carries TRBV30 and TRBJ2-6, with 9 bases identical to TRBD1. Germline V CDR1 and CDR2: GTSNPN, SVGIG (reference sequence). The trim removed 3 bases at V and 1 base at J, leaving 13 bases unmatched. This CDR3 is built from 19 residues. In nucleotides, the CDR3 is TGTGCCTGGAGGAAACGGTACAGGGGGCAAAGTTCTGGGGCCAACGTCCTGACTTTC. Its protein product is CAWRKRYRGQSSGANVLTF.

This clonotype appeared many times. V gene TRBV15 combines with J gene TRBJ2-7, with D possibly being TRBD1 (5 bases). Germline V gene sequence: CDR1 LNHNV, CDR2 YYDKDF (reference sequence). V lost 0 bases and J 2 bases, leaving 14 bases between the germline ends. This CDR3 comprises 16 residues. The CDR3 bases are TGTGCCACCAGCAGAGAGGCAGGGAACAGCCCCTACGAGCAGTACTTC. Translating it yields CATSREAGNSPYEQYF.

Comments on this clonotype: Given a much more abundant clone one base away, this may be a read error. This chain uses TRBV11-2 with TRBJ2-3; 7 bases line up with TRBD1. The V gene end was trimmed by 5 bases and the J gene end by 0 bases; junction bases not matched to a gene: 8. Germline V gives CDR1 SGHAT, CDR2 FQNNGV. The CDR3 is 16 amino acids. CDR3 bases: TGTGCCAGCAGCCCCACAGGGGTGATTAGCACAGATACGCAGTATTTT. This gives the protein CASSPTGVISTDTQYF.

This clonotype was counted between two and nine times. The chain uses TRBV20-1 and TRBJ2-7; 10 bases align to TRBD1. This CDR3 spans 17 amino acids. The V gene end was trimmed by 5 bases and the J gene end by 1 base; junction bases not matched to a gene: 14. Germline CDR1 reads DFQATT; CDR2 reads SNEGSKA (reference sequence). The CDR3 region is CSAPGGTGEFASYEQYF. In DNA, the CDR3 is TGCAGTGCTCCCGGGGGGACAGGGGAATTTGCGTCCTACGAGCAGTACTTC.

This clonotype occurred a few times. The V gene is TRBV7-9, the J gene TRBJ1-1; 7 positions match TRBD1. The germline V gene has CDR1 SEHNR and CDR2 FQNEAQ (reference sequence). CDR3 size: 14 residues. V trimming: 3 bases; J trimming: 1 base; junction bases outside the gene matches: 2. CDR3 in amino acids: CASSLGQPNTEAFF. The CDR3 nucleotides are TGTGCCAGCAGCTTGGGACAGCCGAACACTGAAGCTTTCTTT.

This clonotype was counted at least ten times. The gene calls are TRBV18 and TRBJ1-1; perhaps TRBD1 as D (5 bases). Trimming pared 7 bases from V and 2 bases from J, leaving 11 bases between. Germline V lookup: CDR1 KGHSH, CDR2 LQKENI. The CDR3 length is 13 residues. The CDR3 sequence: CASCRDGNTEAFF. DNA of the CDR3: TGTGCCAGCTGCCGGGACGGAAACACTGAAGCTTTCTTT.